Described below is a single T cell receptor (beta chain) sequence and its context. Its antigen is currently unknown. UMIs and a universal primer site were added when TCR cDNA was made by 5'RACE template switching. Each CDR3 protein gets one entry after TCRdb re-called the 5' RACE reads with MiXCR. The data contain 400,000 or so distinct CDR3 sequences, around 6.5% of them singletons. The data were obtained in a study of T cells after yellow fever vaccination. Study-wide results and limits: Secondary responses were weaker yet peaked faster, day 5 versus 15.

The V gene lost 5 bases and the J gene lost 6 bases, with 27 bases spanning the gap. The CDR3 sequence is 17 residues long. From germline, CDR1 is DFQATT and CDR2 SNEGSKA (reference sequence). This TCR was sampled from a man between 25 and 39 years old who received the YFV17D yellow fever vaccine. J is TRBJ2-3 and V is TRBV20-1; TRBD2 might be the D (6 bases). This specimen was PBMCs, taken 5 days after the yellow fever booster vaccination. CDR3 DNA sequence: TGCAGTGCTGCACCTCCTCCCGGGACGGGAGTATGGGATACGCAGTATTTT. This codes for CSAAPPPGTGVWDTQYF.